This T cell receptor (beta chain) came from a study of post-analysis software for immune sequencing data (dated by TCRdb to about 2015). Broadly, across the study: Disease courses on record covered relapsing-remitting, secondary progressive and progressive-relapsing multiple sclerosis, though some patients had no subtype annotation. Patient repertoires were compared against around 10 previously published healthy control repertoires from donors aged roughly 6 to 28 years. A subset of samples was prepared in parallel using single-end sample barcoding, then pooled and co-amplified after Illumina adapter ligation. Study-wide conclusions, independent of this receptor: Strong co-clustering of samples prepared in the same batch was shown by direct clustering with F measure, prompting a batch-effect correction. About 5 TRBV segments, including TRBV5-6, TRBV5-1 and TRBV20-1, were significantly more frequent in patients than controls. The multiple sclerosis patient group was slightly younger than the control group. Significantly lower normalized Chao1 diversity was found in multiple sclerosis patients than in controls, suggesting substantial peripheral T-cell clonal expansion.

A note on this clonotype: Its recognized antigen is unknown. No much larger clone exists at a distance of one base, and base qualities are not known.

TCR beta repertoires were profiled from peripheral blood of approximately 13 young patients with multiple sclerosis to demonstrate the VDJtools post-analysis software. Multiple sclerosis patients were children and adolescents aged roughly 6 to 17 years. Library prep was done by PCR. TCRdb shows the sequencer as Illumina HiSeq 2500. To reduce PCR and sequencing biases, unique molecular identifiers were built into the TCR beta cDNA libraries. Every 1 to 10 million input T cells yielded roughly 0.5 million cDNA molecules, meaning each molecule approximated one T cell. Patient libraries were prepared and sequenced with the same protocol used for the earlier healthy control dataset. Samples belonging to the same batch were prepared together, multiplexed and sequenced on a shared HiSeq lane. The study's processing was this. MIGEC was used to process the raw barcoded reads, and molecular identifier groups with only a single read were discarded before consensus assembly and CDR3 extraction. Clonotype tables were post-analysed with VDJtools, normalizing diversity by down-sampling all datasets to the smallest sample size. In repertoire overlap clustering, CDR3 amino acid sequences, but not nucleotide sequences, were matched to correct batch-related cross-sample contamination. TCRdb cleaned the public reads at Q25 with fastp, built clones with MiXCR and kept in-frame beta chains. Under each unique CDR3 protein, matching rows form one entry showing the most common genes and DNA. These V and J calls originate from TCRdb's pipeline instead of the authors' own analysis. This sample comprises 400,000 to 500,000 distinct CDR3 sequences, 39% of them detected only once. Jointly, the top ten make up approximately 7.1% of the sample.

Relative to germline, V is missing 0 bases and J is missing 13 bases, with 13 bases of the junction outside any gene match. The CDR3 has 15 amino acids, counting the end cysteine and phenylalanine. The sequence is cut down to CDR3 DNA, 45 bases in frame from base 1. CDR1 and CDR2 are read off the germline V gene as SQVTM and ANQGSEA. Recombination linked TRBV29-1 to TRBJ1-4; 8 middle bases align to TRBD1. Source material: blood. The source is a girl between 2 and 10 years old with multiple sclerosis. The CDR3 has the sequence CSVEDPGQEIPGLFF. The nucleotides are TGCAGCGTTGAAGATCCGGGACAGGAGATACCCGGACTGTTTTTT.